What follows are 24 T cell receptor beta chains derived from one specimen sequenced in a study of T cell responses to AZD1222 COVID-19 vaccine. This table comes from immunoSEQ multiplex PCR, and its TCRdb copy is limited to in-frame clones, with some not included. This sample yields about 120,000 clones, of which about nine tenths are seen a single time; 4.4% belongs to the top ten. The sequencing here drew on peripheral blood, taken on day 0 of MenACWY control vaccination. The receptors originated from an adult in good health.

This rearrangement joins TRBV5-4 to TRBJ1-2; D remains ambiguous. Germline CDR1 is SGHNT and CDR2 is YYREEE (reference sequence). Between the trimmed V and J ends, which lost 4 bases and 0 bases, there was a span of 13 bases. This CDR3 has 15 residues. In DNA form, the CDR3 reads TGTGCCAGCAGCCTGGAGGGTTTAGCTAACTATGGCTACACCTTC. Amino acid sequence: CASSLEGLANYGYTF.

Comments on this clone: In the same sample, other DNA sequences code for this CDR3. The rearrangement joins TRBV6-5 to TRBJ2-7, with 9 bases matching TRBD1. The length of the CDR3 is 15 residues. Germline loops: CDR1 MNHEY, CDR2 SVGAGI. V gave up 5 bases and J gave up 2 bases; unmatched junction bases: 7. CDR3 coding DNA: TGTGCCAGCAGTCAGGACAGGGGCTCCCCCTACGAGCAGTACTTC. Translation: CASSQDRGSPYEQYF.

The V and J genes are TRBV4-1 and TRBJ1-5; D is ambiguous. V was pared by 0 bases and J by 4 bases, with 7 bases between. This CDR3 spans 14 amino acids. The germline CDR1 and CDR2 sequences are MGHRA and YSYEKL. The CDR3 loop reads CASSQEELNQPQHF. The DNA of the CDR3 is TGCGCCAGCAGCCAAGAGGAACTAAATCAGCCCCAGCATTTT.

The rearrangement links TRBV4-1 to TRBJ2-7; 7 nucleotides match TRBD2. CDR3 length: 15 residues. V was pared by 2 bases and J by 0 bases, with 4 bases of the junction left unmatched. Germline loops: CDR1 MGHRA, CDR2 YSYEKL. The DNA for the CDR3 is TGCGCCAGCAGCCAACTAGCGGATAGCTCCTACGAGCAGTACTTC. Translation: CASSQLADSSYEQYF.

The chain links TRBV15 to TRBJ2-2, with 8 bases lining up with TRBD1. Per germline, CDR1 LNHNV and CDR2 YYDKDF (reference sequence). The CDR3 sequence is 15 residues long. V dropped 9 bases and J dropped 1; count of bases not matched to a gene: 7. CDR3 in DNA: TGTGCCACGATATCGACAGGGGTGAACACCGGGGAGCTGTTTTTT. This encodes CATISTGVNTGELFF.

This clone showed up just once. The V gene is TRBV5-4, the J gene TRBJ2-3; 8 nucleotides line up with TRBD2. The V gene's germline CDR1 is SGHNT and CDR2 YYREEE (reference sequence). Unmatched junction bases numbered 11, after V lost 0 bases and J lost 2 bases. This CDR3 is 18 amino acids long. As DNA, the CDR3 is TGTGCCAGCAGCTTGGACGGTTCTAGCGGGTTATACACAGATACGCAGTATTTT. This translates into CASSLDGSSGLYTDTQYF.

The J gene is TRBJ2-2, the V gene TRBV6-5; 9 positions agree with TRBD1. The J segment lost 7 bases and the V segment lost 6 bases, leaving 6 bases of the junction unmatched. The CDR3 is 14 amino acids. The V gene's germline CDR1 is MNHEY and CDR2 SVGAGI. The CDR3 DNA is TGTGCCAGCAGAATCGACAGGGGGTTCGGGGAGCTGTTTTTT. Translating it yields CASRIDRGFGELFF.

The chain is built from TRBV5-5 and TRBJ2-3; 10 bases fit TRBD1. The CDR3 consists of 14 residues. With 4 bases clipped from V and 9 bases from J, the junction kept 8 bases outside the gene matches. Germline V lookup: CDR1 SGHKS, CDR2 YYEKEE (reference sequence). For the CDR3, the DNA is TGTGCCAGCAGCGTATCGACAGGGGGCCTAACGCAGTATTTT. Translation gives CASSVSTGGLTQYF. The variable domain in full, completed from reference TRBV5-5 and TRBJ2-3, reads DAGVTQSPTHLIKTRGQQVTLRCSPISGHKSVSWYQQVLGQGPQFIFQYYEKEERGRGNFPDRFSARQFPNYSSELNVNALLLGDSALYLCASSVSTGGLTQYFGPGTRLTVL.

The genes are TRBV3-1 (or the pseudogene TRBV3-2) and TRBJ2-5, with no clear D. V gave up 4 bases and J gave up 3 bases, with 3 bases separating them. Germline loops: CDR1 LGHDT, CDR2 YNNKEL (reference sequence). The CDR3 is made up of 11 amino acids. The CDR3 reads CASSREETQYF. CDR3 nucleotides: TGTGCCAGCAGCCGAGAAGAGACCCAGTACTTC.

The rearrangement joins TRBV2 to TRBJ2-7, with a tentative D call TRBD2 (6 bases). The CDR3 contains 13 residues. V shed 6 bases and J shed 4 bases, with 13 bases lying between them. Per germline, CDR1 SNHLY and CDR2 FYNNEI. This CDR3 reads CASRSPGEYEQYF. CDR3 in DNA: TGTGCCAGCAGGAGCCCGGGAGAGTACGAGCAGTACTTC. Together with reference TRBV2 and TRBJ2-7, the CDR3 gives the full variable domain: EPEVTQTPSHQVTQMGQEVILRCVPISNHLYFYWYRQILGQKVEFLVSFYNNEISEKSEIFDDQFSVERPDGSNFTLKIRSTKLEDSAMYFCASRSPGEYEQYFGPGTRLTVT.

The chain recombines TRBV9 with TRBJ1-2, with no clear D. V was cut by 0 bases and J by 4 bases, with 13 bases left in between. Germline V gives CDR1 SGDLS, CDR2 YYNGEE. This CDR3 spans 15 amino acids. The CDR3 nucleotides read TGTGCCAGCAGCGTAGCTAGGACGAATCGCTATGGCTACACCTTC. The encoded protein is CASSVARTNRYGYTF.

The chain couples TRBV11-1 to TRBJ2-1; D is possibly TRBD2 (7 bases). Germline CDR1 reads SGHAT; CDR2 reads FQDESV (reference sequence). The CDR3 sequence is 16 residues long. Trimming removed 7 bases from V and 7 bases from J, with 23 bases in between. CDR3 region: CASTSSGGKSLNEQFF. In DNA form, the CDR3 reads TGTGCCAGCACCTCCTCGGGGGGCAAGAGTCTAAATGAGCAGTTCTTC.

The chain links TRBV29-1 to TRBJ1-2; a weak D match, TRBD1 (5 bases). V lost 4 bases to trimming and J lost 2 bases, with 11 bases between them. This CDR3 region has 13 residues. Germline lookup yields CDR1 SQVTM and CDR2 ANQGSEA. CDR3 coding DNA: TGCAGCGTTGGTACAGGCGGCAACTATGGCTACACCTTC. This encodes CSVGTGGNYGYTF.

V is TRBV28 and J is TRBJ1-1, with a tentative D call TRBD1 (5 bases). Trimming cost V 1 base and J 1 base, with 7 bases left between them. The CDR3 is 14 amino acids. From germline, CDR1 is MDHEN and CDR2 SYDVKM. The CDR3 region has the DNA TGTGCCAGCAGTTTATTCGGGGGGAACACTGAAGCTTTCTTT. It is translated as CASSLFGGNTEAFF.

The V and J genes are TRBV28 and TRBJ1-2; D is possibly TRBD1 (6 bases). Germline V CDR1 and CDR2: MDHEN, SYDVKM. The CDR3 length is 13 residues. DNA for the CDR3: TGTGCGACAACCCAAGGGGGGAACTATGGCTACACCTTC. Translating gives CATTQGGNYGYTF.

The V call is TRBV28, the J call TRBJ2-3; unclear D gene. Germline CDR1 MDHEN, CDR2 SYDVKM. The CDR3 consists of 15 residues. V gave up 6 bases and J gave up 7 bases, with 20 bases separating them. The CDR3 loop is CASRNTPFEEYTQYF. DNA of the CDR3: TGTGCCAGCAGAAATACACCCTTTGAAGAATATACGCAGTATTTT.

The chain has TRBV6-5 and TRBJ1-1; 7 nucleotides line up with TRBD1. Germline V CDR1 and CDR2: MNHEY, SVGAGI. Trimming cost V 8 bases and J 2 bases; bases outside gene matches: 8. There are 14 residues in the CDR3. CDR3 nucleotides: TGTGCCAGCGGAAACAGGGGAATAAACACTGAAGCTTTCTTT. Encoded protein: CASGNRGINTEAFF.

The CDR3 is CASSARVWGSGNTIYF. The CDR3 DNA sequence: TGTGCCAGCAGCGCCCGTGTTTGGGGCTCTGGAAACACCATATATTTT. V and J are TRBV7-9 and TRBJ1-3; D uncertain. V lost 5 bases and J 0 bases, leaving 14 bases between the germline ends. The CDR3 runs 16 residues. CDR1 and CDR2 from the germline V gene are SEHNR and FQNEAQ (reference sequence). Combining the CDR3 with reference TRBV7-9 and TRBJ1-3 gives the whole variable domain DTGVSQNPRHKITKRGQNVTFRCDPISEHNRLYWYRQTLGQGPEFLTYFQNEAQLEKSRLLSDRFSAERPKGSFSTLEIQRTEQGDSAMYLCASSARVWGSGNTIYFGEGSWLTVV.

V usage is TRBV12-3 or TRBV12-4 and J usage is TRBJ2-1; D gene uncertain. The germline V and J ends were trimmed by 0 bases and 4 bases, with 4 bases remaining between them. The CDR3 loop spans 13 amino acids. CDR3 in amino acids: CASSLAAYNEQFF. The CDR3 bases are TGTGCCAGCAGTTTAGCCGCTTACAATGAGCAGTTCTTC.

The V and J genes are TRBV11-3 and TRBJ2-1, with 10 bases fitting TRBD2. V was clipped by 1 base and J by 3 bases; unmatched bases: 6. This CDR3 is built from 17 residues. Germline CDR1 and CDR2: SGHNT and YENEEA. The CDR3: CASSLGDLAGVYNEQFF. CDR3 sequence (DNA): TGTGCCAGCAGCTTAGGAGATCTAGCGGGAGTCTACAATGAGCAGTTCTTC. The full variable domain, its missing parts supplied by reference TRBV11-3 and TRBJ2-1, is EAGVVQSPRYKIIEKKQPVAFWCNPISGHNTLYWYLQNLGQGPELLIRYENEEAVDDSQLPKDRFSAERLKGVDSTLKIQPAELGDSAVYLCASSLGDLAGVYNEQFFGPGTRLTVL.

V is TRBV10-3 and J is TRBJ2-3; 13 positions match TRBD2. Trimming took 4 bases from V and 4 from J; bases not matched to a gene: 2. The CDR3 totals 15 residues. CDR1 is ENHRY and CDR2 is SYGVKD in the germline V gene. CDR3 in DNA: TGTGCCATCAGTGGGACTAGCGGGAGCTCAGATACGCAGTATTTT. This encodes CAISGTSGSSDTQYF.

The genes are TRBV27 and TRBJ2-3; the D gene is possibly TRBD2 (6 bases). V lost 3 bases and J 0 bases, leaving 10 bases between the germline ends. CDR1 and CDR2 from the germline V gene are MNHEY and SMNVEV (reference sequence). CDR3 length: 15 residues. The CDR3 protein is CASSLVSGSTDTQYF. CDR3 sequence (DNA): TGTGCCAGCAGTTTGGTAAGCGGGAGCACAGATACGCAGTATTTT.

The chain links TRBV28 to TRBJ2-1; D is unresolved. CDR1 MDHEN and CDR2 SYDVKM come from the germline V gene. V gave up 4 bases and J gave up 4 bases, with 32 bases separating them. The CDR3 has 21 amino acids. CDR3 region: CASSSPLGRVSSPQPYNEQFF. The CDR3 nucleotides are TGTGCCAGCAGTTCCCCATTGGGTAGGGTATCTAGTCCTCAACCGTACAATGAGCAGTTCTTC.

CDR3 sequence (DNA): TGCAGTGCCGCTTCCCCTGGCGAGCAGTACGTC. It encodes CSAASPGEQYV. This chain joins TRBV20-1 and TRBJ2-7; unclear D gene. Germline CDR1 and CDR2: DFQATT and SNEGSKA (reference sequence). The V and J ends lost 6 bases and 6 bases respectively, with 12 bases between them. CDR3 length: 11 amino acids.